Below, one T cell receptor beta chain is given with its context. No antigen is known for it. 60 Vbeta and 13 Jbeta primers were used in PCR. The data were produced by immunoSEQ multiplex PCR, yet TCRdb's version contains in-frame clones alone and is incomplete. The table records 150,000 to 200,000 clones, around 88% of them present only once. The sample belongs to a study of cytomegalovirus exposure and HLA in healthy donors. On the study more broadly: HLA-typed donors contributed around 82 million unique TCRs, which were held in an early data release. Genotyping showed less than 85% of some 400 donors falling in the Caucasian-associated ancestry cluster.

Study-wide results and limits: Sequencing had likely introduced a cluster of highly shared sequence variants as an artifact. In a later analysis, at a false discovery rate of 0.05, roughly 16,000 TCR beta sequences matched HLA alleles.

V lost 7 bases and J lost 0, with 10 bases in between. CDR1 MNHEY and CDR2 SMNVEV come from the germline V gene (reference sequence). The CDR3 length is 14 residues. The TCR comes from a woman in her 30s in good health and CMV-seronegative. The rearrangement links TRBV27 to TRBJ1-5, with D perhaps matching TRBD1 (6 bases). The sample consisted of PBMCs. CDR3 sequence (DNA): TGTGCCAGCAATAGGGGGTATAGCAATCAGCCCCAGCATTTT. Residues: CASNRGYSNQPQHF.